Below, 16 T cell receptor beta chains from the same sample are listed, as sequenced in a study of identical twins (dated by TCRdb to about 2016). The receptor library was made with 5' RACE. The instrument given in TCRdb is Illumina HiSeq 2000. TCRdb handled the public reads itself, with Q25 trimming in fastp and clone calling in MiXCR, and kept productive beta chains. Each CDR3 protein appears once, grouped with its most common genes and DNA. A total of under 800,000 distinct CDR3 sequences appear in this sample, roughly 20% of them only once. About 4.5% of the sample comes from the top ten. These data also formed part of another study, on T cells expressing NK-cell markers.

What was sequenced was PBMCs. These TCRs come from a woman younger than 30 in good health.

This clonotype was found a few times. The CDR3 reads CASSYSASGSSYNEQFF. Here the CDR3 DNA reads TGTGCCAGCAGTTACTCTGCTAGCGGGAGCTCCTACAATGAGCAGTTCTTC. The V and J genes are TRBV6-5 and TRBJ2-1, with 10 bases aligning to TRBD2. The trim removed 0 bases at V and 0 bases at J, leaving 2 bases unmatched. The CDR3 has 17 amino acids. Per germline, CDR1 MNHEY and CDR2 SVGAGI.

This clonotype was counted between two and nine times. The chain employs TRBV5-5 and TRBJ2-1; D possibly corresponds to TRBD2 (6 bases). The V end lost 9 bases, the J end lost 6 bases, and 19 bases lay between the germline ends. Germline V gene sequence: CDR1 SGHKS, CDR2 YYEKEE (reference sequence). The CDR3 spans 14 residues. As DNA, the CDR3 is TGTGCCACCGAGTCCGGGGGATGGCGCAATGAGCAGTTCTTC. Translating it yields CATESGGWRNEQFF.

The chain is built from TRBV20-1 and TRBJ1-6; 7 bases map to TRBD1. There are 18 residues in the CDR3. The trim removed 1 base at V and 7 bases at J, leaving 16 bases unmatched. Germline assignment: CDR1 DFQATT and CDR2 SNEGSKA (reference sequence). CDR3: CSARGLNRTKGANSPLHF. The CDR3 DNA is TGCAGTGCTAGAGGTTTGAACAGGACGAAGGGGGCAAATTCACCCCTCCACTTT.

V usage is TRBV12-3 or TRBV12-4 and J usage is TRBJ1-5, with 7 bases identical to TRBD1. V gave up 5 bases and J gave up 11 bases; unmatched junction bases: 9. The CDR3 has 13 amino acids. Written as DNA, the CDR3 is TGTGCCAGCAGTCCAACAGGGGCTTCGACCCAGCATTTT. Encoded protein: CASSPTGASTQHF.

The V call is TRBV6-6, the J call TRBJ2-6; maybe TRBD2 (5 bases). Germline lookup yields CDR1 MNHNY and CDR2 SVGAGI (reference sequence). This CDR3 region has 13 residues. V was pared by 8 bases and J by 2 bases, with 7 bases between. The CDR3, as DNA: TGTGCCAGCGGGAGTACTGGGGCCAACGTCCTGACTTTC. Its translation: CASGSTGANVLTF.

The rearrangement links TRBV24-1 to TRBJ1-5; 7 bases are a match to TRBD1. The germline V gene has CDR1 KGHDR and CDR2 SFDVKD. V lost 5 bases to trimming and J lost 2 bases; unmatched junction nucleotides: 8. The CDR3 runs to 16 residues. For the CDR3, the DNA is TGTGCCACCAGTGGGACCGGACAGGAGGGCAATCAGCCCCAGCATTTT. Translating gives CATSGTGQEGNQPQHF.

Only a few counts were recorded for this clonotype. The chain combines TRBV3-1 with TRBJ2-5; the D call may be TRBD1 or TRBD2 (5 bases each). Germline CDR1 reads LGHDT; CDR2 reads YNNKEL (reference sequence). The CDR3 contains 13 residues. The V end was cut by 3 bases, the J end by 10 bases, with 15 bases between. The CDR3 bases are TGTGCCAGCAGCCAGGGGACCGAGAAGGGCCAGTACTTC. Its translation is CASSQGTEKGQYF.

The chain couples TRBV12-3 or TRBV12-4 to TRBJ2-3; TRBD2 matches at 15 bases. V gave up 3 bases and J gave up 1 base; unmatched junction bases: 2. This CDR3 comprises 17 residues. The CDR3 is CASSLGLAGGGTDTQYF. The DNA of the CDR3 is TGTGCCAGCAGTTTGGGACTAGCGGGGGGAGGCACAGATACGCAGTATTTT.

At least ten counts were recorded for this clonotype. This chain connects TRBV6-2 or TRBV6-3 to TRBJ2-1; 10 nucleotides agree with TRBD2. The CDR3 contains 15 residues. Germline V gene data show CDR1 as MNHEY and CDR2 as SVGEGT. Trimming took 2 bases from V and 7 from J; bases not matched to a gene: 5. The CDR3 DNA reads TGTGCCAGCAGTTACACAACTAGCGGGAAGAATGAGCAGTTCTTC. The encoded protein is CASSYTTSGKNEQFF.

This chain joins TRBV5-1 and TRBJ2-7, with a possible D match to TRBD1 (5 bases). This CDR3 region has 15 residues. Germline V gives CDR1 SGHRS, CDR2 YFSETQ. V was pared by 0 bases and J by 4 bases, with 14 bases between. The CDR3 DNA reads TGCGCCAGCAGCTTGGACGGACAACCTCAATACGAGCAGTACTTC. It codes for CASSLDGQPQYEQYF.

This clonotype came up a few times. CDR3: CASSPIGSGYNEQFF. The DNA of the CDR3 is TGTGCCAGCAGTCCGATCGGGAGTGGCTACAATGAGCAGTTCTTC. The V gene is TRBV6-1, the J gene TRBJ2-1; the D gene is possibly TRBD2 (6 bases). The CDR3 is 15 residues long. Germline CDR1 MNHNS, CDR2 SASEGT. V shed 5 bases and J shed 3 bases, with 14 bases lying between them.

In this sample, this clonotype turned up a few times. The chain joins TRBV20-1 to TRBJ1-6; 7 nucleotides line up with TRBD1. The CDR3 runs 14 residues. Germline assignment: CDR1 DFQATT and CDR2 SNEGSKA (reference sequence). The trim removed 6 bases at V and 4 bases at J, leaving 6 bases unmatched. The chain's CDR3 is CSARQGFYNSPLHF. DNA of the CDR3: TGCAGTGCCAGACAGGGTTTTTATAATTCACCCCTCCACTTT.

This clonotype was observed a handful of times. The rearrangement joins TRBV30 to TRBJ2-3, with D perhaps assigned TRBD1 or TRBD2 (5 bases each). The V gene's germline CDR1 is GTSNPN and CDR2 SVGIG (reference sequence). CDR3 length: 11 amino acids. Deletions cut 5 bases from V and 4 bases from J, with 7 bases between. The CDR3 loop reads CAWGTSDTQYF. The CDR3 bases are TGTGCCTGGGGGACCTCAGATACGCAGTATTTT.

This clonotype was found many times. The chain employs TRBV12-3 or TRBV12-4 and TRBJ2-1; D is uncertain. The CDR3 totals 14 residues. Trimming removed 7 bases from V and 5 bases from J, with 15 bases in between. CDR3 coding DNA: TGTGCCAGCACCGGACCCGCCGAGAACAATGAGCAGTTCTTC. This gives the protein CASTGPAENNEQFF.

The chain couples TRBV12-3 or TRBV12-4 to TRBJ1-1; D ambiguous. Deletions cut 6 bases from V and 8 bases from J, with 13 bases between. The CDR3 contains 12 residues. The CDR3 sequence is CASSPQRWEAFF. The CDR3 DNA follows: TGTGCCAGCAGCCCCCAAAGATGGGAAGCTTTCTTT.

This clonotype appeared a few times. The chain links TRBV7-2 to TRBJ2-1; D possibly corresponds to TRBD2 (6 bases). Germline V lookup: CDR1 SGHTA, CDR2 FQGNSA. Between the trimmed V and J ends, which lost 1 base and 9 bases, there was a span of 13 bases. CDR3 length: 14 amino acids. This chain's CDR3 is CASSLEARRGEQFF. The CDR3 nucleotides are TGTGCCAGCAGCTTAGAAGCTAGGAGGGGTGAGCAGTTCTTC.